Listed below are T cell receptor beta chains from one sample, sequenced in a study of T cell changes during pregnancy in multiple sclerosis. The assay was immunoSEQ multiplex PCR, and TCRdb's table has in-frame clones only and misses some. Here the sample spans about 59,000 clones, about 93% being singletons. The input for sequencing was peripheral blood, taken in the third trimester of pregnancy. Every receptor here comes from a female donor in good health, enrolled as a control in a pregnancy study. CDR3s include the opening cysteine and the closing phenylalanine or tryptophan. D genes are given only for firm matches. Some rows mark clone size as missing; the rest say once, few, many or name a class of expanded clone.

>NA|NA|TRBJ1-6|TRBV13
CASSFKGGTYNSPLHF
TGTGCCAGCAGCTTTAAAGGAGGTACCTATAATTCACCCCTCCACTTT
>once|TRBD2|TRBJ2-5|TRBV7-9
CASSPTAFGSQARGAQYF
TGTGCCAGCAGCCCTACCGCATTCGGATCCCAGGCCCGGGGGGCCCAGTACTTC
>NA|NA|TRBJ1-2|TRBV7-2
CASSLARSGYTF
TGTGCCAGCAGCTTAGCGAGGAGTGGCTACACCTTC
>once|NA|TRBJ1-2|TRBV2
CASTRRDQGANYGYTF
TGTGCCAGTACACGGCGGGACCAGGGCGCTAACTATGGCTACACCTTC
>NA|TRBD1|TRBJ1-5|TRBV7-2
CASSFKTGGNQPQHF
TGTGCCAGCAGCTTTAAGACAGGGGGTAATCAGCCCCAGCATTTT
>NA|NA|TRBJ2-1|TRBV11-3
CASSRGLASDNEQFF
TGTGCCAGCAGCCGAGGGCTAGCGTCGGACAATGAGCAGTTCTTC
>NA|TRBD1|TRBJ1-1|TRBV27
CASTRSTGGGRNTEAFF
TGTGCCAGCACCCGATCGACAGGGGGAGGAAGGAACACTGAAGCTTTCTTT
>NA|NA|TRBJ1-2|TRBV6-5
CASSSLTAAFYGYTF
TGTGCCAGCAGTTCCCTGACTGCAGCATTCTATGGCTACACCTTC
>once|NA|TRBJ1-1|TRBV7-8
CASSRDTNTEAFF
TGTGCCAGCAGCCGGGACACGAACACTGAAGCTTTCTTT
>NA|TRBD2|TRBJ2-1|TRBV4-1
CASSQYPLAAPYNEQFF
TGCGCCAGCAGCCAATACCCGCTAGCGGCCCCGTACAATGAGCAGTTCTTC
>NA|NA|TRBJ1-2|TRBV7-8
CASSVDRNYGYTF
TGTGCCAGCAGTGTAGACAGAAACTATGGCTACACCTTC
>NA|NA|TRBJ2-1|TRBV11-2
CASSLLLADHNEQFF
TGTGCCAGCAGCTTGTTACTAGCTGACCACAATGAGCAGTTCTTC
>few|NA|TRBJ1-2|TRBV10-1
CASSEAQGTSTHGYTF
TGCGCCAGCAGTGAGGCCCAGGGGACCTCAACCCATGGCTACACCTTC
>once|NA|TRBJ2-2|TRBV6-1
CASSESGQGGGTGELFF
TGTGCCAGCAGTGAATCAGGACAGGGAGGGGGCACCGGGGAGCTGTTTTTT
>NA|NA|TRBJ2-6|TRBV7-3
CASSQRGEGANVLTF
TGTGCCAGCAGCCAACGAGGAGAGGGGGCCAACGTCCTGACTTTC
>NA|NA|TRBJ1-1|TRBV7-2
CASSLYRNTEAFF
TGTGCCAGCAGCTTATACAGAAACACTGAAGCTTTCTTT
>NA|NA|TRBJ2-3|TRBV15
CATSGWRDTDTQYF
TGTGCCACCAGCGGGTGGAGGGACACAGATACGCAGTATTTT
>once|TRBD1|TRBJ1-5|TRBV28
CASSLGTGGNQPQHF
TGTGCCAGCAGTTTGGGGACAGGGGGCAATCAGCCCCAGCATTTT
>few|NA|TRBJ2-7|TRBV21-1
CASSKGATAERLGQYF
TGTGCCAGCAGCAAAGGAGCGACTGCGGAAAGGTTGGGGCAGTACTTC
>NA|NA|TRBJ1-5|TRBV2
CASKGGNQPQHF
TGTGCCAGCAAGGGCGGGAATCAGCCCCAGCATTTT
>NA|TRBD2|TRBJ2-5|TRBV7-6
CASSLVGLAGGGETQYF
TGTGCCAGCAGCTTAGTCGGACTAGCGGGAGGAGGGGAGACCCAGTACTTC
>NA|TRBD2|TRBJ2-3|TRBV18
CASSPPGTSDFKDTQYF
TGTGCCAGCTCACCCCCTGGGACTAGCGATTTTAAAGATACGCAGTATTTT
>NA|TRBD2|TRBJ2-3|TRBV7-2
CASSPQAGGRDTQYF
TGTGCCAGCAGCCCTCAAGCGGGGGGGCGGGATACGCAGTATTTT
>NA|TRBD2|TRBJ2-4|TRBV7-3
CASSHGGGAGKNIQYF
TGTGCCAGCAGCCACGGCGGGGGGGCGGGCAAAAACATTCAGTACTTC